These T cell receptor beta chains were read from a single sample in a study of metastatic and nonmetastatic thyroid tumors. TCRdb reanalyzed the PCR reads via MiXCR. The repertoire holds some 30,000 clones, with less than 30% as singletons. The specimen was blood. These receptors all stem from a female donor with papillary thyroid cancer or a benign thyroid nodule (not recorded which). Some clones in this sample may be carry-over from other donors' samples. CDR3s include the opening cysteine and the closing phenylalanine or tryptophan. A D gene is named only where the DNA matches it firmly. For some rows the clone size is stated as once, few or many, or as a class when expanded; others skip it.

J gene,D gene,clone size,V gene,CDR3 length,CDR3 protein,CDR3 DNA
TRBJ2-3,TRBD1,medium-sized,TRBV12-3/TRBV12-4,14,CASSTTMTGARQYF,TGTGCCAGCAGTACGACGATGACAGGGGCCAGGCAGTATTTT
TRBJ2-3,TRBD1,few,TRBV2,13,CASSDRGLDTQYF,TGTGCCAGCAGTGACAGGGGGCTAGATACGCAGTATTTT
TRBJ2-1,TRBD2,-,TRBV4-1,16,CASSQTGLAEGNEQFF,TGCGCCAGCAGCCAAACCGGACTAGCGGAGGGGAATGAGCAGTTCTTC
TRBJ2-5,TRBD2,-,TRBV20-1,18,CSASNGGGRAGGGETQYF,TGCAGTGCTAGTAACGGGGGCGGGAGAGCGGGAGGTGGTGAGACCCAGTACTTC
TRBJ2-4,-,many,TRBV28,15,CASSRRSGAKNIQYF,TGTGCCAGCAGTCGGAGGTCGGGGGCCAAAAACATTCAGTACTTC
TRBJ2-2,-,-,TRBV18,16,CASSPRLGGITGELFF,TGTGCCAGCTCACCACGTTTAGGCGGTATCACCGGGGAGCTGTTTTTT
TRBJ2-1,-,-,TRBV28,11,CASSRNNEQFF,TGTGCCAGCAGTCGAAACAATGAGCAGTTCTTC
TRBJ2-1,TRBD2,-,TRBV6-1,14,CAEGGLAPYNEQFF,TGTGCGGAGGGGGGACTAGCGCCTTACAATGAGCAGTTCTTC
TRBJ2-1,TRBD1,few,TRBV12-3/TRBV12-4,16,CASSSDRAGYNNEQFF,TGTGCCAGCAGTTCGGACAGGGCAGGGTATAACAATGAGCAGTTCTTC
TRBJ2-1,-,-,TRBV20-1,14,CSARPQGYYNEQFF,TGCAGTGCTAGACCTCAAGGGTACTACAATGAGCAGTTCTTC
TRBJ2-3,TRBD2,-,TRBV11-2,14,CASSPGTTGGTQYF,TGTGCCAGCAGCCCTGGGACTACCGGGGGTACGCAGTATTTT
TRBJ1-5,-,many,TRBV10-2,14,CASSERAGNQPQHF,TGCGCCAGCAGTGAGCGCGCAGGCAATCAGCCCCAGCATTTT
TRBJ2-1,TRBD2,once,TRBV7-3,14,CASSLAGAGAFRFF,TGTGCCAGCAGCTTAGCTGGGGCGGGAGCGTTTCGGTTCTTC
TRBJ1-1,-,few,TRBV24-1,14,CATSEGPRGTEAFF,TGTGCCACCAGTGAGGGGCCTCGAGGCACTGAAGCTTTCTTT
TRBJ2-7,-,-,TRBV7-2,14,CASRLDRLNYEQYF,TGTGCCAGCAGATTAGACCGTTTGAACTACGAGCAGTACTTC
TRBJ2-3,TRBD2,few,TRBV20-1,13,CSALGGGTDTQYF,TGCAGTGCCCTGGGAGGGGGCACAGATACGCAGTATTTT
TRBJ1-5,-,-,TRBV4-1,14,CASSQDPSNQPQHF,TGCGCCAGCAGCCAAGATCCCAGCAATCAGCCCCAGCATTTT
TRBJ2-7,-,medium-sized,TRBV5-1,16,CASSRGDGRISYEQYF,TGCGCCAGCAGCAGGGGGGACGGACGGATCTCCTACGAGCAGTACTTC
TRBJ1-1,TRBD1,few,TRBV6-1,14,CASQRDRAYTEAFF,TGTGCCAGCCAACGGGACAGGGCTTATACTGAAGCTTTCTTT
TRBJ2-3,-,-,TRBV6-2/TRBV6-3,19,CASSYSTWGAPSPTDTQYF,TGTGCCAGCAGTTACTCGACGTGGGGGGCCCCCTCCCCCACAGATACGCAGTATTTT
TRBJ2-3,TRBD1,-,TRBV6-1,14,CASSLSGTGHTQYF,TGTGCCAGCAGCCTATCGGGGACAGGCCATACGCAGTATTTT
TRBJ2-2,-,many,TRBV11-3,15,CASSLARLYTGELFF,TGTGCCAGCAGCTTAGCCAGGCTTTACACCGGGGAGCTGTTTTTT
TRBJ2-7,TRBD1,medium-sized,TRBV12-3/TRBV12-4,14,CASSLGQGFYEQYF,TGTGCCAGCAGTTTAGGACAGGGCTTTTACGAGCAGTACTTC
TRBJ2-7,TRBD2,once,TRBV7-9,14,CASSLLAGPYEQYF,TGTGCCAGCAGTCTTCTAGCGGGACCATACGAGCAGTACTTC
TRBJ1-2,TRBD1,few,TRBV12-3/TRBV12-4,13,CASRLTGEYGYTF,TGTGCCAGCAGGCTAACAGGGGAATATGGCTACACCTTC
TRBJ2-7,TRBD1,-,TRBV7-8,13,CASSFGTGYEQYF,TGTGCCAGCAGCTTTGGGACAGGCTACGAGCAGTACTTC
TRBJ1-1,-,-,TRBV12-3/TRBV12-4,13,CASSFSGVGEAFF,TGTGCCAGCAGTTTTTCGGGTGTCGGTGAAGCTTTCTTT
TRBJ2-3,-,-,TRBV6-5,16,CASSYSPAGLTDTQYF,TGTGCCAGCAGTTACTCCCCTGCGGGGCTGACAGATACGCAGTATTTT
TRBJ1-2,-,-,TRBV5-1,14,CASSLAAGYGGYTF,TGCGCCAGCAGCTTGGCCGCGGGTTATGGGGGCTACACCTTC
TRBJ2-1,-,-,TRBV5-1,16,CASSPLGSAGNNEQFF,TGCGCCAGCAGCCCGTTAGGTAGCGCGGGAAACAATGAGCAGTTCTTC
TRBJ2-7,TRBD2,few,TRBV4-2,15,CASSQASGLSYEQYF,TGTGCCAGCAGCCAAGCTAGCGGACTCTCCTACGAGCAGTACTTC
TRBJ2-1,-,few,TRBV29-1,16,CSVESRTRSSYNEQFF,TGCAGCGTTGAATCGCGGACCCGGAGCTCCTACAATGAGCAGTTCTTC
TRBJ2-1,TRBD1,-,TRBV7-2,14,CASTQGTAYNEQFF,TGTGCCAGCACCCAGGGGACAGCGTACAATGAGCAGTTCTTC
TRBJ1-2,-,few,TRBV12-3/TRBV12-4,13,CASSLGVTYGYTF,TGTGCCAGCAGTTTAGGGGTAACCTATGGCTACACCTTC
TRBJ2-2,-,many,TRBV29-1,10,CSVGSGELFF,TGCAGCGTTGGCAGCGGGGAGCTGTTTTTT
TRBJ2-3,TRBD2,-,TRBV28,17,CASSFPGLAGGTDTQYF,TGTGCCAGCAGTTTCCCGGGACTAGCGGGAGGCACAGATACGCAGTATTTT
TRBJ2-1,-,many,TRBV4-1,15,CASSQVHLAKNEQFF,TGCGCCAGCAGCCAAGTTCATCTAGCGAAAAATGAGCAGTTCTTC
TRBJ2-7,TRBD2,-,TRBV9,15,CASSASSGITYEQYF,TGTGCCAGCAGCGCCTCTAGCGGGATCACCTACGAGCAGTACTTC
TRBJ1-2,-,-,TRBV19,13,CASSPGGDYGYTF,TGTGCCAGTTCCCCCGGGGGCGACTATGGCTACACCTTC
TRBJ2-7,-,many,TRBV3-1,16,CASSQDEGGKTYEQYF,TGTGCCAGCAGCCAAGACGAGGGTGGCAAAACCTACGAGCAGTACTTC
TRBJ2-7,-,many,TRBV7-9,11,CASSIDYEQYF,TGTGCCAGCAGCATAGACTACGAGCAGTACTTC
TRBJ2-5,TRBD1,medium-sized,TRBV6-2/TRBV6-3,14,CASRDTGVLETQYF,TGTGCCAGCAGGGATACAGGGGTGTTGGAGACCCAGTACTTC
TRBJ1-3,-,-,TRBV7-2,14,CASSPHVSGNTIYF,TGTGCCAGCAGCCCACATGTCTCTGGAAACACCATATATTTT
TRBJ2-1,TRBD2,-,TRBV20-1,15,CSARSLAGVYNEQFF,TGCAGTGCTAGAAGCCTAGCGGGAGTATACAATGAGCAGTTCTTC
TRBJ1-1,TRBD1,-,TRBV6-1,14,CASSERGLDSEAFF,TGTGCCAGCAGTGAGAGGGGGCTTGACTCTGAAGCTTTCTTT
TRBJ1-5,-,few,TRBV6-1,15,CASSEFRRGTKPQHF,TGTGCCAGCAGTGAATTCCGTCGGGGGACGAAGCCCCAGCATTTT
TRBJ2-3,TRBD2,-,TRBV5-1,15,CASSFSGGPADTQYF,TGCGCCAGCAGCTTTAGCGGGGGCCCCGCAGATACGCAGTATTTT
TRBJ2-3,-,many,TRBV5-1,16,CASSSPSVGPADTQYF,TGCGCCAGCAGCTCCCCTAGCGTGGGGCCGGCAGATACGCAGTATTTT
TRBJ2-1,TRBD1,few,TRBV27,16,CASSPYRGLSYNEQFF,TGTGCCAGCAGTCCATACAGGGGGCTATCCTACAATGAGCAGTTCTTC
TRBJ2-1,TRBD1,-,TRBV6-4,14,CASSGGQRIDEQFF,TGTGCCAGCAGTGGGGGACAGCGAATCGATGAGCAGTTCTTC
TRBJ1-1,-,many,TRBV28,15,CASRDLTELNTEAFF,TGTGCCAGCAGGGACCTGACGGAATTGAACACTGAAGCTTTCTTT
TRBJ1-4,-,many,TRBV13,17,CASSLAAGAPTNEKLFF,TGTGCCAGCAGCTTAGCAGCAGGGGCCCCAACTAATGAAAAACTGTTTTTT
TRBJ1-2,TRBD1,-,TRBV6-5,14,CASSYSSGGFGYTF,TGTGCCAGCAGTTACTCTTCAGGGGGATTTGGCTACACCTTC
TRBJ2-3,-,many,TRBV28,16,CASTIGAGWFTDTQYF,TGTGCCAGCACCATAGGTGCGGGATGGTTCACAGATACGCAGTATTTT
TRBJ2-2,-,-,TRBV28,13,CATCSANTGELFF,TGTGCCACCTGTTCAGCGAACACCGGGGAGCTGTTTTTT